This T cell receptor (beta chain) emerged from a study of T cell responses to AZD1222 COVID-19 vaccine. Sequenced by immunoSEQ multiplex PCR; TCRdb stores in-frame clones only, minus some. Here the sample spans 100,000 to 150,000 clones, around 86% being singletons. On this clone: Its matching antigen is unknown.

Looked up from germline, CDR1 is SGHNT and CDR2 is YYREEE (reference sequence). The CDR3 has 15 amino acids. The junction had 8 bases not matched to a gene; V was cut back by 2 bases and J by 6 bases. Points from the study as a whole: AZD1222 recipients seropositive at baseline numbered only five to seven. Increased Spike-specific TCR breadth and depth were observed after two AZD1222 doses.

This receptor was identified in an adult in good health. This chain connects TRBV5-4 to TRBJ1-5, with 7 bases matching TRBD1. The specimen comprised peripheral blood, sampled on day 0 of AZD1222 vaccination. The CDR3 sequence is CASSFGTAPSQPQHF. CDR3 coding DNA: TGTGCCAGCAGCTTCGGGACAGCACCCAGTCAGCCCCAGCATTTT.